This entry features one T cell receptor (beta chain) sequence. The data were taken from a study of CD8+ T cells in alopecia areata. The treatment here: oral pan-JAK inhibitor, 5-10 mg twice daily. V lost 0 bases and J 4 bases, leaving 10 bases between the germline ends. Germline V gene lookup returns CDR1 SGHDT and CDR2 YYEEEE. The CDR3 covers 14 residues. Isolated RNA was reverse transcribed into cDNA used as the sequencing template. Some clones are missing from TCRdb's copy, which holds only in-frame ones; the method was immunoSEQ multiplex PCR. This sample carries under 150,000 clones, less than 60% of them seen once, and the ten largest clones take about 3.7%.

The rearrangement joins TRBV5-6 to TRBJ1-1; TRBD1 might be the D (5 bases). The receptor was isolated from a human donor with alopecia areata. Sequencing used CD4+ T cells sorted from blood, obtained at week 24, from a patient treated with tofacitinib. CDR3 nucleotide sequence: TGTGCCAGCAGCTTGGTAGGGGTAGCCACTGAAGCTTTCTTT. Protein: CASSLVGVATEAFF.